This T cell receptor beta chain was identified during a study of blood T cell repertoires in COVID-19 (dated by TCRdb to 2019 to 2021). The study in broad terms: Collaborator samples came from the United States, Italy and Spain and covered acute and convalescent phases of COVID-19. The dataset comprised deeply sampled blood TCRbeta repertoires from subjects exposed to, actively infected with, or recovered from COVID-19. Where HLA class I and class II types were available, the types were taken from metadata supplied by the sample provider, not from assay-based typing. The prospective study material was composed of cDNA or gDNA derived from T cells, B-cell-depleted T cells, or PBMCs. The samples were drawn from the first 160 participants of the ongoing ImmuneRACE study and from more than 1,000 subjects provided by 6 global collaborators. The repertoires were released in a freely available public database meant as a resource for research on the immune response to SARS-CoV-2. Nearly every sample came with metadata listing a de-identified subject ID, COVID-19 status, age in years and sex. What the study reported, not specific to this receptor: The quantity of clinical and demographic metadata differed by source and by participant and was supplied without curation.

The immunoSEQ Assay, a bias-controlled multiplex PCR, was used to amplify TCRbeta CDR3 regions from genomic DNA. The published analysis was carried out like this. The number of nucleated cells in each sample was estimated by amplification of reference gene primers within the assay. To quantify the absolute abundance of each unique TCRbeta CDR3 rearrangement, sequence reads were collapsed and filtered. For each sample, productive Simpson clonality was calculated as the square root of Simpson's diversity index over productive rearrangements. Held by TCRdb, this immuneACCESS table contains in-frame sequences only and omits some clones. Under half of the omission traces to an unresolved V gene where checked; the cause of the rest is unknown. The V and J calls and clone size come from that table; D and trimming were worked out from the DNA. Counted in this sample were under 300,000 clones; approximately 86% of them appeared once. The ten top clones hold 6% to 7% of the sample.

CDR1 and CDR2 were assigned from the germline V gene as SQVTM and ANQGSEA. From the cysteine through the phenylalanine, the CDR3 covers 16 amino acids. Of the read, only the CDR3 DNA is kept; its 48 bases are in frame from base 1. V lost 2 bases and J lost 6 bases, and the count of bases not matched to a germline gene is 10. Points on this clone: This clone's antigen is unknown. No qualities accompany the bases; no much larger clone lies one base away.

Participants in the prospective study were enrolled through a virtual design, were aged roughly 18 to 100 years, and lived in under 25 United States geographic areas. Cohort assignment in the prospective study relied on participant-reported clinical history from a screening survey and a study questionnaire. Each participant in the prospective study had whole blood, serum and a nasopharyngeal or oropharyngeal swab collected by mobile phlebotomists. Additional blood draws and questionnaires over an approximately two-month period could optionally be provided by prospective study participants. Blood samples from the prospective study were shipped frozen or at room temperature prior to DNA extraction.

The TCR originated in a woman younger than 45 with acute COVID-19. Source material: PBMCs or T cells enriched from blood (not recorded which). This chain is built from TRBV29-1 and TRBJ2-1; the junction holds 10 bases that match TRBD2. The DNA is TGCAGCGTTGAAAGGCCTAGCGGGGGTAGGTTCAATGAGCAGTTCTTC. This encodes CSVERPSGGRFNEQFF.